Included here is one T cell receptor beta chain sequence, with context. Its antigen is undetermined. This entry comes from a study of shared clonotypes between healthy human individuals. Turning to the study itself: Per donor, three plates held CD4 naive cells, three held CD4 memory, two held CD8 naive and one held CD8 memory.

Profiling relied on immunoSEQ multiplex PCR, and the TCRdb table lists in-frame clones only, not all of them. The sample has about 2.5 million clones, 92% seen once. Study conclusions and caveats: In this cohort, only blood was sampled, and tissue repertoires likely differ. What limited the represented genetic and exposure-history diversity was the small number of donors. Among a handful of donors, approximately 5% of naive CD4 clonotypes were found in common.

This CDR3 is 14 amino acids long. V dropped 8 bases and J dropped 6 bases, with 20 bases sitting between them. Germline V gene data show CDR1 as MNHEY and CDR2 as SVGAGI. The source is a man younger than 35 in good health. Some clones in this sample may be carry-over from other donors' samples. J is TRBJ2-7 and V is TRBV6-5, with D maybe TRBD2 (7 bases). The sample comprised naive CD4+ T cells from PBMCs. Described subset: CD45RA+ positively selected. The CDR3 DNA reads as TGTGCCAGCGGACGGGGGGCTGCGAAGGGCGAGCAGTACTTC. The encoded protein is CASGRGAAKGEQYF.